A selection of T cell receptor beta chains follows, all from one sample in a study of blood T cell repertoires in COVID-19. Assay: immunoSEQ multiplex PCR; the TCRdb copy retains only in-frame clones and omits some. The table includes some 200,000 clones, around 85% detected once. The specimen sequenced was peripheral blood. The receptors were sampled from a woman in her sixties or seventies with acute or convalescent COVID-19. The CDR3 runs from the conserved cysteine through the conserved F or W. The D gene is left open where the match is weak. Size is omitted from some rows. Given values are once, few, many or a class for expanded clones.

v_gene	d_gene	j_gene	abundance	CDR3aa	CDR3nt
TRBV7-2	.	TRBJ1-3	.	CASSLSVSSGNTIYF	TGTGCCAGCAGCTTAAGTGTCAGCTCTGGAAACACCATATATTTT
TRBV28	TRBD1	TRBJ2-7	.	CASSSGQGTRYEQYF	TGTGCCAGCAGTTCGGGACAGGGGACCCGCTACGAGCAGTACTTC
TRBV28	.	TRBJ1-5	.	CASIHTTGKNQPQHF	TGTGCCAGCATCCATACCACAGGGAAAAATCAGCCCCAGCATTTT
TRBV5-1	TRBD1	TRBJ1-2	.	CASSLNTGGIYGYTF	TGCGCCAGCAGCTTGAATACAGGGGGGATCTATGGCTACACCTTC
TRBV11-2	TRBD2	TRBJ2-2	.	CASSLVLAGGPVTGELFF	TGTGCCAGCAGCTTAGTTCTAGCGGGAGGGCCAGTCACCGGGGAGCTGTTTTTT
TRBV5-1	.	TRBJ1-2	.	CASSPPGGESNYGYTF	TGCGCCAGCAGCCCCCCAGGTGGCGAGTCTAACTATGGCTACACCTTC
TRBV4-1	.	TRBJ2-7	.	CASSQESRTHEQYF	TGCGCCAGCAGCCAAGAGAGCCGCACCCACGAGCAGTACTTC
TRBV3-1/TRBV3-2	TRBD2	TRBJ2-1	.	CASSASSGTYNEQFF	TGTGCCAGCAGCGCCTCTAGCGGTACTTACAATGAGCAGTTCTTC
TRBV3-1/TRBV3-2	.	TRBJ2-2	.	CASSARVLANTGELFF	TGTGCCAGCAGCGCTCGGGTCCTCGCGAACACCGGGGAGCTGTTTTTT
TRBV5-1	TRBD2	TRBJ2-3	.	CASSSPSGGDTQYF	TGCGCCAGCAGCTCTCCTAGCGGCGGAGATACGCAGTATTTT
TRBV7-8	TRBD2	TRBJ2-1	.	CASSLTSGRAAGLYNEQFF	TGTGCCAGCAGCCTTACTAGCGGGAGGGCCGCGGGGCTCTACAATGAGCAGTTCTTC
TRBV7-9	TRBD2	TRBJ2-1	.	CASRRSGTSGDEQFF	TGTGCCAGCAGACGCTCCGGGACTAGCGGCGATGAGCAGTTCTTC
TRBV7-9	.	TRBJ2-5	.	CASSAYSPSQETQYF	TGTGCCAGCAGCGCCTACAGCCCATCCCAAGAGACCCAGTACTTC
TRBV25-1	TRBD2	TRBJ2-7	.	CASMLTSGSGEQYF	TGTGCCAGCATGTTGACTAGCGGGAGTGGTGAGCAGTACTTC
TRBV5-8	.	TRBJ1-2	once	CASSFVPDYGYTF	TGTGCCAGCAGCTTTGTACCAGACTATGGCTACACCTTC
TRBV28	TRBD1	TRBJ1-1	.	CASSFNRGASEAFF	TGTGCCAGCAGTTTCAACAGGGGTGCGTCTGAAGCTTTCTTT
TRBV3-1/TRBV3-2	.	TRBJ1-6	.	CASSPTGTNRQSPHF	TGTGCCAGCAGCCCTACAGGGACCAATCGACAGTCCCCCCACTTT
TRBV5-1	TRBD2	TRBJ2-2	.	CASSLGLAVTGELFF	TGCGCCAGCAGCTTGGGACTAGCGGTCACCGGGGAGCTGTTTTTT
TRBV4-2	.	TRBJ1-5	.	CASSSGGRRVNQPQHF	TGTGCCAGCAGCTCGGGAGGGAGGAGGGTCAATCAGCCCCAGCATTTT
TRBV7-9	TRBD2	TRBJ2-3	.	CASSFRREGLDTQYF	TGTGCCAGCAGCTTCAGGCGGGAGGGCCTCGATACGCAGTATTTT
TRBV28	.	TRBJ1-2	.	CASTQGRYGYTF	TGTGCCAGCACGCAGGGGCGCTATGGCTACACCTTC
TRBV18	.	TRBJ1-3	.	CASSPLDSSGNTIYF	TGTGCCAGCTCACCACTGGACAGCTCTGGAAACACCATATATTTT
TRBV7-2	TRBD1	TRBJ1-1	.	CASSLDRGFTEAFF	TGTGCCAGCAGCTTAGACAGGGGATTTACTGAAGCTTTCTTT
TRBV18	TRBD2	TRBJ2-2	once	CASSQRTSGSGNTGELFF	TGTGCCAGCTCACAAAGGACTAGCGGGAGTGGGAACACCGGGGAGCTGTTTTTT
TRBV2	.	TRBJ2-5	.	CASTDANRGARETQYF	TGTGCCAGCACTGACGCCAATCGGGGGGCCAGGGAGACCCAGTACTTC
TRBV6-5	TRBD1	TRBJ1-1	.	CASSYAQTGPTEAFF	TGTGCCAGCAGTTACGCACAGACAGGGCCCACTGAAGCTTTCTTT
TRBV9	TRBD2	TRBJ2-1	.	CASSALGGTSGQPSYNEQFF	TGTGCCAGCAGCGCTCTTGGGGGGACTAGCGGGCAACCCTCCTACAATGAGCAGTTCTTC
TRBV27	TRBD2	TRBJ2-1	.	CASSLRHRLAGGSINEQFF	TGTGCCAGCAGTCTTCGCCACCGACTAGCGGGAGGCTCTATCAATGAGCAGTTCTTC
TRBV20-1	.	TRBJ2-1	.	CSAGEYNEQFF	TGCAGTGCTGGGGAGTACAATGAGCAGTTCTTC
TRBV3-1/TRBV3-2	TRBD1	TRBJ1-6	.	CASSPGTGGNSPLHF	TGTGCCAGCAGCCCCGGGACAGGGGGGAATTCACCCCTCCACTTT
TRBV7-9	.	TRBJ1-4	.	CASSLSVATNEKLFF	TGTGCCAGCAGCTTATCGGTGGCAACTAATGAAAAACTGTTTTTT
TRBV12-3/TRBV12-4	.	TRBJ2-3	.	CASSSAGLPQYF	TGTGCCAGCAGTTCCGCGGGCCTTCCCCAGTATTTT
TRBV5-1	.	TRBJ1-3	.	CASSRAPGLSSNTIYF	TGCGCCAGCAGCCGCGCCCCGGGATTGTCCTCGAACACCATATATTTT
TRBV6-5	.	TRBJ1-4	.	CAFLSTSDEKLFF	TGTGCCTTCCTCTCCACGTCGGATGAAAAACTGTTTTTT
TRBV29-1	.	TRBJ2-5	.	CSVDPRESETQYF	TGCAGCGTTGATCCCCGGGAGTCGGAGACCCAGTACTTC
TRBV9	TRBD2	TRBJ2-5	.	CASSAGLAGQETQYF	TGTGCCAGCAGCGCCGGACTAGCGGGCCAAGAGACCCAGTACTTC
TRBV24-1	TRBD2	TRBJ2-1	.	CATSDPTSGRDYNEQFF	TGTGCCACCAGTGACCCGACTAGCGGGAGGGACTACAATGAGCAGTTCTTC
TRBV7-3	.	TRBJ2-1	few	CASSPQWGNHNEQFF	TGTGCCAGCAGCCCCCAGTGGGGCAACCACAATGAGCAGTTCTTC
TRBV6-5	.	TRBJ1-3	.	CASGPGDPGNTIYF	TGTGCCAGCGGACCAGGGGATCCTGGAAACACCATATATTTT
TRBV11-2	.	TRBJ1-5	.	CASSLERAGQPQHF	TGTGCCAGCAGCTTAGAGAGGGCAGGTCAGCCCCAGCATTTT
TRBV27	TRBD2	TRBJ2-3	.	CASSTTFSGRTDTQYF	TGTGCCAGCAGCACCACCTTTAGCGGGCGCACAGATACGCAGTATTTT
TRBV10-2	.	TRBJ1-5	.	CASSVRILGGNQPQHF	TGCGCCAGCAGTGTACGGATTCTGGGAGGCAATCAGCCCCAGCATTTT
TRBV28	.	TRBJ1-5	.	CASKLGTTNQPQHF	TGTGCCAGTAAACTCGGGACTACCAATCAGCCCCAGCATTTT
TRBV5-4	TRBD2	TRBJ2-2	.	CASSTGLADTGELFF	TGTGCCAGCAGCACGGGACTAGCGGACACCGGGGAGCTGTTTTTT
TRBV28	.	TRBJ1-2	.	CASRFSGARDGYTF	TGTGCCAGCAGATTCTCAGGGGCCCGGGATGGCTACACCTTC
TRBV2	TRBD2	TRBJ2-1	.	CASSSGSGFYNEQFF	TGTGCCAGCAGTTCGGGTAGCGGGTTCTACAATGAGCAGTTCTTC
TRBV7-8	TRBD1	TRBJ2-2	.	CASRSSGTGRTGELFF	TGTGCCAGCAGGTCCTCCGGGACAGGGCGAACCGGGGAGCTGTTTTTT
TRBV5-6	.	TRBJ2-3	.	CASSFSGRTISTDTQYF	TGTGCCAGCAGCTTCTCGGGACGGACTATTAGCACAGATACGCAGTATTTT
TRBV3-1/TRBV3-2	TRBD1	TRBJ1-2	.	CASSSRDRGGGYTF	TGTGCCAGCAGTAGCCGTGACAGGGGAGGCGGCTACACCTTC
TRBV2	.	TRBJ2-5	.	CASSARDSRETQYF	TGTGCCAGCAGTGCGCGGGACTCTCGAGAGACCCAGTACTTC
TRBV5-1	.	TRBJ1-4	.	CASSLGDMTNEKLFF	TGCGCCAGCAGCTTGGGCGACATGACTAATGAAAAACTGTTTTTT
TRBV11-2	.	TRBJ1-2	few	CASSRAGGNYGYTF	TGTGCCAGCAGCCGTGCTGGCGGGAACTATGGCTACACCTTC